Each of the 19 T cell receptor beta chains below was sequenced from the same sample in a study of blood T cell repertoires in COVID-19. Profiled with immunoSEQ multiplex PCR; TCRdb holds only in-frame clones, not every one. Found here are 300,000 to 350,000 clones, around 90% of them singletons; the top ten hold around 4.3%. Sequenced: PBMCs or T cells enriched from blood (not recorded which). The receptors were sampled from a woman aged 18-35 years with acute COVID-19.

There are a few counts of this clone. This sequence joins TRBV4-2 and TRBJ1-1, with D tentatively TRBD1 (6 bases). The germline CDR1 and CDR2 sequences are LGHNA and YNFKEQ. The V end was cut by 0 bases, the J end by 1 base, with 9 bases between. The CDR3 covers 15 residues. The DNA for the CDR3 is TGTGCCAGCAGCCAAGATTGGGGACAGAACACTGAAGCTTTCTTT. Residues: CASSQDWGQNTEAFF.

The rearrangement links TRBV11-2 to TRBJ2-7; 14 bases are shared with TRBD2. The CDR3 totals 18 residues. CDR1 is SGHAT and CDR2 is FQNNGV in the germline V gene. The ends lost 2 bases at V and 7 bases at J; junction bases unmatched: 13. DNA of the CDR3: TGTGCCAGCAGCTTAAGACTAGCGGGAGGGTGGCGAACGAAGGAGCAGTACTTC. Residues: CASSLRLAGGWRTKEQYF.

The chain employs TRBV5-1 and TRBJ2-3; TRBD2 matches at 9 bases. The V gene's germline CDR1 is SGHRS and CDR2 YFSETQ. The ends lost 4 bases at V and 4 bases at J; junction bases unmatched: 7. This CDR3 has 15 residues. The CDR3 nucleotides are TGCGCCAGCAGCGCCGGGACTAGCATGCCAGATACGCAGTATTTT. This translates into CASSAGTSMPDTQYF.

V gene TRBV7-3 combines with J gene TRBJ2-2; TRBD1 is a possible D gene (6 bases). Looked up from germline, CDR1 is SGHTA and CDR2 is FQGTGA. Trimming took off 5 bases at V and 0 bases at J, with 13 bases between the two ends. The CDR3 is 16 residues long. The CDR3 protein is CASSPLGATNTGELFF. The CDR3 DNA reads TGTGCCAGCAGCCCCTTGGGGGCTACGAACACCGGGGAGCTGTTTTTT. Full variable domain (outside the CDR3, taken from reference TRBV7-3 and TRBJ2-2): GAGVSQTPSNKVTEKGKYVELRCDPISGHTALYWYRQSLGQGPEFLIYFQGTGAADDSGLPNDRFFAVRPEGSVSTLKIQRTERGDSAVYLCASSPLGATNTGELFFGEGSRLTVL.

V and J are TRBV28 and TRBJ2-3; D is possibly TRBD1 (6 bases). This CDR3 comprises 15 residues. The ends were cut back, 6 bases at V and 2 bases at J, with 15 bases in the middle. CDR1 is MDHEN and CDR2 is SYDVKM in the germline V gene. The CDR3 nucleotides are TGTGCCAGCAGCCTCCGGGACAAACCCACAGATACGCAGTATTTT. Protein: CASSLRDKPTDTQYF. The complete variable domain, with remaining parts taken from reference TRBV28 and TRBJ2-3, reads DVKVTQSSRYLVKRTGEKVFLECVQDMDHENMFWYRQDPGLGLRLIYFSYDVKMKEKGDIPEGYSVSREKKERFSLILESASTNQTSMYLCASSLRDKPTDTQYFGPGTRLTVL.

The rearrangement links TRBV5-4 to TRBJ1-6, with D hard to call. There are 16 residues in the CDR3. CDR1 is SGHNT, CDR2 YYREEE, per germline (reference sequence). V was pared by 6 bases and J by 0 bases, with 13 bases between. Written as DNA, the CDR3 is TGTGCCAGCAATACGGACGGGAGCTCCTATAATTCACCCCTCCACTTT. It specifies CASNTDGSSYNSPLHF.

The CDR3 region is CASSPDRGNEKLFF. The CDR3 bases are TGTGCCAGTAGTCCGGACAGGGGAAATGAAAAACTGTTTTTT. The chain is built from TRBV19 and TRBJ1-4, with 9 bases aligning to TRBD1. Germline V gives CDR1 LNHDA, CDR2 SQIVND (reference sequence). Trimming removed 5 bases from V and 5 bases from J; junction bases left unmatched: 3. The CDR3 loop spans 14 amino acids.

The rearrangement uses TRBV9 and TRBJ2-3; 7 bases agree with TRBD2. Germline assignment: CDR1 SGDLS and CDR2 YYNGEE. Unmatched junction bases numbered 18, after V lost 4 bases and J lost 4 bases. This CDR3 is built from 18 residues. CDR3 sequence reads: CASSIRTSVKGGPDTQYF. The CDR3 nucleotides read TGTGCCAGCAGCATTAGGACTAGTGTGAAAGGTGGCCCAGATACGCAGTATTTT.

This chain joins TRBV28 and TRBJ2-1; perhaps TRBD2 as D (5 bases). Trimming pared 10 bases from V and 6 bases from J, leaving 28 bases between. CDR3 length: 17 amino acids. Germline lookup yields CDR1 MDHEN and CDR2 SYDVKM. CDR3 in amino acids: CATRPPKRFKGGNEQFF. The CDR3 DNA is TGTGCCACCCGCCCCCCCAAGCGGTTTAAGGGTGGCAATGAGCAGTTCTTC.

The rearrangement uses TRBV2 and TRBJ1-2; TRBD1 might be the D (5 bases). This CDR3 region has 14 residues. Looked up from germline, CDR1 is SNHLY and CDR2 is FYNNEI. V dropped 5 bases and J dropped 4 bases, with 14 bases sitting between them. CDR3 DNA: TGTGCCAGCAGTTTGGGGGACTGGAGCTATGGCTACACCTTC. Protein: CASSLGDWSYGYTF.

The table lists this clone with a count of one. The V call is TRBV9, the J call TRBJ1-3; D is unresolved. Deletions cut 3 bases from V and 7 bases from J, with 26 bases between. Per germline, CDR1 SGDLS and CDR2 YYNGEE. The CDR3 sequence is 18 residues long. The CDR3 bases are TGTGCCAGCAGCGGTCCCCAGGCCGGGGAGTATACGGGGAACACCATATATTTT. It codes for CASSGPQAGEYTGNTIYF.

The V call is TRBV9, the J call TRBJ2-7, with a tentative D call TRBD2 (6 bases). V gave up 0 bases and J gave up 5 bases, with 9 bases separating them. CDR3 length: 13 residues. Germline V lookup: CDR1 SGDLS, CDR2 YYNGEE. CDR3 coding DNA: TGTGCCAGCAGCGTAGGACTAGGGCACGAGCAGTACTTC. Its translation: CASSVGLGHEQYF.

This chain links TRBV19 with TRBJ2-5; perhaps TRBD2 as D (6 bases). The ends were cut back, 7 bases at V and 3 bases at J, with 12 bases in the middle. Germline values: CDR1 LNHDA, CDR2 SQIVND (reference sequence). The CDR3 covers 13 residues. This chain's CDR3 is CASTVGSKETQYF. The CDR3 DNA is TGTGCCAGTACCGTCGGGAGTAAAGAGACCCAGTACTTC.

About this clone itself: The sample holds other DNA sequences that translate to the same CDR3. The rearrangement links TRBV28 to TRBJ2-1; D is unclear. The germline gives CDR1 MDHEN, CDR2 SYDVKM. Trimming shortened V by 2 bases and J by 3 bases, and 2 bases separated the two germline ends. The CDR3 sequence is 12 residues long. CDR3 bases: TGTGCCAGCAGTTTACTCTACAATGAGCAGTTCTTC. Its protein is CASSLLYNEQFF.

The chain has TRBV5-1 and TRBJ1-2; the D is unclear. The CDR3 runs to 15 residues. The V end lost 6 bases, the J end lost 2 bases, and 17 bases lay between the germline ends. Germline loops: CDR1 SGHRS, CDR2 YFSETQ. The chain's CDR3 is CASTDSGGLNYGYTF. CDR3 sequence (DNA): TGCGCCAGCACGGATAGTGGAGGTCTGAACTATGGCTACACCTTC.

V usage is TRBV5-8 and J usage is TRBJ1-4; the D is unclear. Germline CDR1 reads SGHTS; CDR2 reads YDEGEE. V shed 4 bases and J shed 8 bases, with 9 bases lying between them. The CDR3 is 12 amino acids. CDR3 DNA sequence: TGTGCCAGCAGCCCGGCGGGGGAAAAACTGTTTTTT. Amino acids: CASSPAGEKLFF.

This clone has just a few counts. V gene TRBV10-3 combines with J gene TRBJ2-7; D is perhaps TRBD1 (6 bases). This CDR3 has 15 amino acids. Trimming cost V 2 bases and J 7 bases, with 18 bases left between them. Germline V gives CDR1 ENHRY, CDR2 SYGVKD. The CDR3 region is CAISEQGARGGEQYF. CDR3 coding DNA: TGTGCCATCAGTGAGCAAGGGGCCAGGGGCGGAGAGCAGTACTTC.

V is TRBV9 and J is TRBJ2-2, with 7 positions matching TRBD1. The CDR3 has 15 amino acids. Trimming removed 3 bases from V and 0 bases from J; junction bases left unmatched: 2. Germline V gives CDR1 SGDLS, CDR2 YYNGEE. The DNA for the CDR3 is TGTGCCAGCAGCGCCGGGACAGCGAACACCGGGGAGCTGTTTTTT. As protein: CASSAGTANTGELFF.

About this clone: Mismatch with germline at one junction end may stem from a read error. Within the sample, other DNA sequences also encode this same CDR3. The CDR3 DNA sequence: TGTGCCAGTAGTGCGGGGCCAGCGGGAGGGCCCTGGAATGAACAGTTCTTC. Translated: CASSAGPAGGPWNEQFF. The chain is built from TRBV19 and TRBJ2-1; 10 bases are a match to TRBD2. Per germline, CDR1 LNHDA and CDR2 SQIVND (reference sequence). The CDR3 runs 17 residues.